This TCR beta chain came from a study of cytotoxic CD8 clonotypes in ibrutinib-treated CLL. Study-level results: Samples were collected at differing times from sustained-remission and progressing patients. Pretreatment clonality was elevated relative to age-matched healthy donors and paralleled circulating CD8+ T-cell counts.

Generated by immunoSEQ multiplex PCR, the TCRdb table keeps only in-frame clones and is missing some. Here the sample spans roughly 200,000 clones, over 65% being singletons. Worth noting for this clone: The target antigen is unknown.

The CDR3 is 18 amino acids. The trim removed 1 base at V and 4 bases at J, leaving 15 bases unmatched. Germline V CDR1 and CDR2: SEHNR, FQNEAQ (reference sequence). This sequence was found in a human donor with chronic lymphocytic leukemia. The specimen was PBMCs, collected after 12 months of ibrutinib treatment. The V and J genes are TRBV7-9 and TRBJ2-7, with 8 bases that match TRBD1. CDR3 in amino acids: CASSLERGGRTGIYEQYF. The CDR3 region has the DNA TGTGCCAGCAGCTTAGAACGGGGCGGCAGGACAGGGATATACGAGCAGTACTTC. The full variable domain, in which reference TRBV7-9 and TRBJ2-7 provide the parts outside the CDR3, is DTGVSQNPRHKITKRGQNVTFRCDPISEHNRLYWYRQTLGQGPEFLTYFQNEAQLEKSRLLSDRFSAERPKGSFSTLEIQRTEQGDSAMYLCASSLERGGRTGIYEQYFGPGTRLTVT.